The sequence of this TCR beta chain was determined in a study of PD-L1 blockade in urothelial cancer. Study-wide context: The authors examined blood 3 weeks (second dose) and 6 weeks after treatment start. The study, taken as a whole, reports: Tumor-associated TCR clones expanded more in blood at 3 weeks in patients with durable benefit.

CDR3 length: 15 residues. V lost 2 bases to trimming and J lost 10 bases; unmatched junction nucleotides: 12. CDR1 SGDLS and CDR2 YYNGEE come from the germline V gene. Sequencing used immunoSEQ multiplex PCR; TCRdb keeps in-frame clones, though not all of them. This sample has 85,000 to 90,000 clones; approximately 91% occur once, and the top ten carry 7.5% to 10%. For this clone: As yet, its antigen is unknown.

This chain joins TRBV9 and TRBJ2-1, with TRBD2 matching 7 bases. The material was PBMCs, obtained around atezolizumab (anti-PD-L1) treatment. The sequence derives from a man in his 60s with urothelial cancer. In DNA form, the CDR3 reads TGTGCCAGCAGCGTGTCCCCGGGGACTACTGGAGAGCAGTTCTTC. Its translation is CASSVSPGTTGEQFF.